A selection of T cell receptor beta chains follows, all from one sample in a study of blood T cell repertoires in COVID-19. Assay: immunoSEQ multiplex PCR; the TCRdb copy retains only in-frame clones and omits some. The table shows 15,000 to 20,000 clones, with about 80% occurring only once. Sequenced material: peripheral blood. The receptors come from a human donor in a cohort sampled during active COVID-19. CDR3s include the opening cysteine and the closing phenylalanine or tryptophan. Fields, in order: J gene, CDR3 length, V gene, CDR3 protein.

J: TRBJ1-3
length: 14
V: TRBV6-5
CDR3: CASSYRGSGNTIYF

J: TRBJ1-3
length: 16
V: TRBV21-1
CDR3: CASSKRGSDSGNTIYF

J: TRBJ2-5
length: 16
V: TRBV3-1/TRBV3-2
CDR3: CASSHQGQGGGETQYF

J: TRBJ2-7
length: 15
V: TRBV28
CDR3: CASSLSSGSNYEQYF

J: TRBJ2-5
length: 15
V: TRBV19
CDR3: CATASGTRDAKTQYF

J: TRBJ1-5
length: 16
V: TRBV4-2
CDR3: CASSQDYARVGQPQHF

J: TRBJ2-3
length: 17
V: TRBV4-3
CDR3: CASSRGFASGATDTQYF

J: TRBJ2-2
length: 13
V: TRBV11-3
CDR3: CASPGLSTGELFF

J: TRBJ2-2
length: 19
V: TRBV7-3
CDR3: CASSDTLIGRASPTGELFF

J: TRBJ2-3
length: 14
V: TRBV27
CDR3: CASSHRGGGDTQYF

J: TRBJ2-3
length: 15
V: TRBV5-4
CDR3: CASSMGLAITNTQYF

J: TRBJ2-7
length: 17
V: TRBV6-2/TRBV6-3
CDR3: CASSYPRLAGSSYEQYF

J: TRBJ2-2
length: 14
V: TRBV10-3
CDR3: CANSRDRNTGELFF

J: TRBJ2-3
length: 13
V: TRBV6-1
CDR3: CASSDGQTDTQYF

J: TRBJ1-2
length: 13
V: TRBV9
CDR3: CASSAGRDYGYTF

J: TRBJ1-3
length: 15
V: TRBV6-2/TRBV6-3
CDR3: CASSYSSGSGNTIYF

J: TRBJ2-3
length: 16
V: TRBV7-9
CDR3: CASSSPRGGATDTQYF

J: TRBJ2-1
length: 13
V: TRBV30
CDR3: CAWSGTLNNEQFF

J: TRBJ2-1
length: 15
V: TRBV7-3
CDR3: CASSPTHGRGNEQFF

J: TRBJ2-7
length: 13
V: TRBV5-4
CDR3: CASSLGLSTEQYF

J: TRBJ2-2
length: 13
V: TRBV29-1
CDR3: CSVGGGGTGELFF

J: TRBJ2-3
length: 12
V: TRBV28
CDR3: CASSETSWTQYF

J: TRBJ2-5
length: 18
V: TRBV5-1
CDR3: CASSLAGYGGGYQETQYF

J: TRBJ2-5
length: 15
V: TRBV7-2
CDR3: CASSLDVKREETQYF

J: TRBJ1-6
length: 14
V: TRBV11-2
CDR3: CASSLGGGRSPLHF